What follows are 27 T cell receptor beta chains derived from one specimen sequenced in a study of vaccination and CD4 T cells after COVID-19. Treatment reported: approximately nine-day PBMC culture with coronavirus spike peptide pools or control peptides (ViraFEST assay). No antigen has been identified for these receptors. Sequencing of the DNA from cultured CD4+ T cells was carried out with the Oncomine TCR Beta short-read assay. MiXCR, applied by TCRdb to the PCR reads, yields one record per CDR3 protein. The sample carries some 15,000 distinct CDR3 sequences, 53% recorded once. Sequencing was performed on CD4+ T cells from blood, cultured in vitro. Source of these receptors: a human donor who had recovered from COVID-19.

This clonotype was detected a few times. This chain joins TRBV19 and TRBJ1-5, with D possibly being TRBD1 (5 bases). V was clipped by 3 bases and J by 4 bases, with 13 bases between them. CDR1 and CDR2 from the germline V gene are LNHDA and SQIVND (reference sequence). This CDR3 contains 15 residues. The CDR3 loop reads CASSIRGLGNQPQHF. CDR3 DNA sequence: TGTGCCAGTAGTATTCGGGGGTTAGGGAATCAGCCCCAGCATTTT.

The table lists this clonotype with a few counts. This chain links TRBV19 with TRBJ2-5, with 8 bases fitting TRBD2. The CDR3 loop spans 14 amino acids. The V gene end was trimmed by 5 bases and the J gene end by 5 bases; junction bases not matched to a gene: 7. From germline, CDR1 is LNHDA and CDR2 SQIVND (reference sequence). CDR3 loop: CASSFSAGAETQYF. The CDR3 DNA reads TGTGCCAGTAGTTTCTCAGCGGGAGCGGAGACCCAGTACTTC.

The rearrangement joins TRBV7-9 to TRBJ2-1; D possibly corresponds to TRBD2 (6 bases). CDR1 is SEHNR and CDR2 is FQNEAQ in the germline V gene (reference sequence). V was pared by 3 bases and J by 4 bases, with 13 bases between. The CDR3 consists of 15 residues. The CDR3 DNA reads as TGTGCCAGCAGCTTCACTTCCGGGAGTTACAATGAGCAGTTCTTC. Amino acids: CASSFTSGSYNEQFF.

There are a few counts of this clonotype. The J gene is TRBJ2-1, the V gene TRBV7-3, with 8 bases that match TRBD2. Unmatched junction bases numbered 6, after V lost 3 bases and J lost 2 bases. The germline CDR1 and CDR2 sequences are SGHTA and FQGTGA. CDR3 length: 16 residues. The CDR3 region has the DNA TGTGCCAGCAGCTTGACTAGCGCCAAGACCTACAATGAGCAGTTCTTC. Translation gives CASSLTSAKTYNEQFF. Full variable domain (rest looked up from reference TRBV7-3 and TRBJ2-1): GAGVSQTPSNKVTEKGKYVELRCDPISGHTALYWYRQSLGQGPEFLIYFQGTGAADDSGLPNDRFFAVRPEGSVSTLKIQRTERGDSAVYLCASSLTSAKTYNEQFFGPGTRLTVL.

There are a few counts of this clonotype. CDR3 bases: TGTGCCAGCAGCAAAGCCCAAGACAGGCCCCCTGAAGCTTTCTTT. Amino acids: CASSKAQDRPPEAFF. The V call is TRBV21-1, the J call TRBJ1-1; TRBD1 is the table's D call and was not checked against the DNA. TRBV21-1 is termed a pseudogene. CDR3 length: 15 residues.

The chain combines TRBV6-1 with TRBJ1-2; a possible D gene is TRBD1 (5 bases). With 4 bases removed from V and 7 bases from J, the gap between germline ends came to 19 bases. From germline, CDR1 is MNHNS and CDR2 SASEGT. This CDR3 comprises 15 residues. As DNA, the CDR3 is TGTGCCAGCAGTGGTAATACAGGACGACTTGGTGGCTACACCTTC. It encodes CASSGNTGRLGGYTF.

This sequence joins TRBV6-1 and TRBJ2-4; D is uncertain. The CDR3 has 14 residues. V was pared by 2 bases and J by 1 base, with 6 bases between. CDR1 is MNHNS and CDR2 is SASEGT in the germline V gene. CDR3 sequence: CASSESWAKNIQYF. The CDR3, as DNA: TGTGCCAGCAGTGAATCCTGGGCCAAAAACATTCAGTACTTC.

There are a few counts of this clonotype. In nucleotides, the CDR3 is TGCGCCAGCAGCTTCAACACAAACACTGAAGCTTTCTTT. Residues: CASSFNTNTEAFF. V is TRBV5-1 and J is TRBJ1-1; D uncertain. The CDR3 covers 13 residues. From germline, CDR1 is SGHRS and CDR2 YFSETQ. V gave up 2 bases and J gave up 2 bases, with 7 bases separating them.

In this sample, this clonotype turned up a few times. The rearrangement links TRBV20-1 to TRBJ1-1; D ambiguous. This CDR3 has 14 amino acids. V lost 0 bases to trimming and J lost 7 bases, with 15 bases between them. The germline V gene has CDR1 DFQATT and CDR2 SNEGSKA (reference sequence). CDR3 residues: CSARDAGPSLEAFF. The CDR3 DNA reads TGCAGTGCTAGAGATGCAGGTCCGAGTCTTGAAGCTTTCTTT.

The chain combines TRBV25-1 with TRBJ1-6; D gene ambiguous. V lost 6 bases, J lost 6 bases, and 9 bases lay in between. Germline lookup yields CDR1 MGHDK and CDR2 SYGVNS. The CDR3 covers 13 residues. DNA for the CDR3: TGTGCCAGCAGCGTCAACAGTAATTCACCCCTCCACTTT. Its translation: CASSVNSNSPLHF.

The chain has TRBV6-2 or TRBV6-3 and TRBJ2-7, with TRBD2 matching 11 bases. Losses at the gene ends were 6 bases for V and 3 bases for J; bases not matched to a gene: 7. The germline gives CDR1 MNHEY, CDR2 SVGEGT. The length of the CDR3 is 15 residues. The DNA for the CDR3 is TGTGCCAGCAGGTCCCCCGGGACTAGCGGCTACGAGCAGTACTTC. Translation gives CASRSPGTSGYEQYF.

DNA for the CDR3: TGTGCCAGCAGTTCAGTAGGTGGGGGTCATTCACCCCTCCACTTT. Translation gives CASSSVGGGHSPLHF. The rearrangement joins TRBV27 to TRBJ1-6, with D possibly TRBD1 on 5 matching bases. The CDR3 extends over 15 amino acids. V lost 4 bases and J lost 8, with 15 bases in between. Germline CDR1 MNHEY, CDR2 SMNVEV (reference sequence).

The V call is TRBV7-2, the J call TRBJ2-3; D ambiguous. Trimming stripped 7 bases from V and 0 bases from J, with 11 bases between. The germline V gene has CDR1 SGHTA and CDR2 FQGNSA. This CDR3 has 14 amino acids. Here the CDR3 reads CASNPTFSTDTQYF. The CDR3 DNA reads TGTGCCAGCAACCCAACCTTTAGCACAGATACGCAGTATTTT.

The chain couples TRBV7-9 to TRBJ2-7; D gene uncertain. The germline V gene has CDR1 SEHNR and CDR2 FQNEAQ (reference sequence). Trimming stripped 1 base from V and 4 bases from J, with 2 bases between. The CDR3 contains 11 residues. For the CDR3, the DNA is TGTGCCAGCAGCTTAGAATACGAGCAGTACTTC. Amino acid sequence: CASSLEYEQYF.

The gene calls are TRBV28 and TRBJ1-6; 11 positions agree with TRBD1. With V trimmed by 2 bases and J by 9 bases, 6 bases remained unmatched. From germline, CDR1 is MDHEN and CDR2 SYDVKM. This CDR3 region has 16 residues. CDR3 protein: CASSLHPGTGGSPLHF. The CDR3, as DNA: TGTGCCAGCAGTTTACATCCTGGGACAGGGGGTTCACCCCTCCACTTT.

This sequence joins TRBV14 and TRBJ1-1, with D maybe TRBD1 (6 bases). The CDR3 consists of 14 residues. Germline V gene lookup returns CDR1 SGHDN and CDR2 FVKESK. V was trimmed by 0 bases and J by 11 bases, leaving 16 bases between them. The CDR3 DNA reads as TGTGCCAGCAGCCAAGAAAGGCAGGGGTCTCGTGCTTTCTTT. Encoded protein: CASSQERQGSRAFF.

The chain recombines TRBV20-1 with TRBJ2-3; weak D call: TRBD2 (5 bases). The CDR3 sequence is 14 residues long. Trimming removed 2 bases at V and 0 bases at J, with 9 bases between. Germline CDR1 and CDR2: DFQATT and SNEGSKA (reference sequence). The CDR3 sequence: CSARTPGSTDTQYF. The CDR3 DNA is TGCAGTGCTAGAACTCCGGGGAGCACAGATACGCAGTATTTT.

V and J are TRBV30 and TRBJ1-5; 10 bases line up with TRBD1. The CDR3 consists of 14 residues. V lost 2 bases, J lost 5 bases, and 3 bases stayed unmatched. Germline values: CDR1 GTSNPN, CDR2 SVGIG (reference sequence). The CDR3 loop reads CAWSLTGGDQPQHF. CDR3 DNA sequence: TGTGCCTGGAGTTTGACAGGGGGCGATCAGCCCCAGCATTTT.

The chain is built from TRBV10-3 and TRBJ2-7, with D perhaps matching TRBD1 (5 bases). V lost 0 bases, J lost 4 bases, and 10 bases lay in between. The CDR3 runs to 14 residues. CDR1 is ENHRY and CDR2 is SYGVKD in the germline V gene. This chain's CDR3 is CAISESMGQYEQYF. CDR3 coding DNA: TGTGCCATCAGTGAGTCGATGGGGCAGTACGAGCAGTACTTC.

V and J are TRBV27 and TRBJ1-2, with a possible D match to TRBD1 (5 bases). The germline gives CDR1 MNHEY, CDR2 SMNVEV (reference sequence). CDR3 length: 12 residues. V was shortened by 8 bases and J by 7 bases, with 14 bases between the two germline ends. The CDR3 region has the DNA TGTGCCAGCGGGTCGGGGGTTAGTGGCTACACCTTC. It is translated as CASGSGVSGYTF.

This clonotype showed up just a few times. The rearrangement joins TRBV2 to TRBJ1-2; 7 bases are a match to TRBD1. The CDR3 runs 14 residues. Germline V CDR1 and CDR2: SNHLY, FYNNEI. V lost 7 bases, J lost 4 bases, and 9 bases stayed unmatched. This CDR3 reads CASTDGQVGYGYTF. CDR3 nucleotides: TGTGCCAGCACCGACGGACAGGTTGGCTATGGCTACACCTTC.

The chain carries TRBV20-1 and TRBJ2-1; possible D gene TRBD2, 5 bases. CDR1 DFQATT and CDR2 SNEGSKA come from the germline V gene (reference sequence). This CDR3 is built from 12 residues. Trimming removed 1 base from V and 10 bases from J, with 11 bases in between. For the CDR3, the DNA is TGCAGTGCTAGAGTAGCGAGGAGGGAGCAGTTCTTC. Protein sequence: CSARVARREQFF.

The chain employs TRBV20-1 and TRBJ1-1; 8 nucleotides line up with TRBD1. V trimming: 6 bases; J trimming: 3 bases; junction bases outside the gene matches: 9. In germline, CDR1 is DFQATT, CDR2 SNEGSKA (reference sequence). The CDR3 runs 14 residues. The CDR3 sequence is CSAPGQGLYTEAFF. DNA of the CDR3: TGCAGTGCGCCCGGACAGGGCTTGTACACTGAAGCTTTCTTT.

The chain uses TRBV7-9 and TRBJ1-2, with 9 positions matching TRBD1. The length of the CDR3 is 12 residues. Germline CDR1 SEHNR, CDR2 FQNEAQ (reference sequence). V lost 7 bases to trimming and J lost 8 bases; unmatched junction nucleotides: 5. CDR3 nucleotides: TGTGCCAGCACACGGACAGGGGACGGCTACACCTTC. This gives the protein CASTRTGDGYTF.

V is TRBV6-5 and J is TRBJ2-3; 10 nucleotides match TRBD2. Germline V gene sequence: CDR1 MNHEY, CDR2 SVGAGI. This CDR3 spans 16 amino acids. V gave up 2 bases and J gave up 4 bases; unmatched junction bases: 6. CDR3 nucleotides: TGTGCCAGCAGTTACCGAAGCGGGAGGGCAGCAGATACGCAGTATTTT. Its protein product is CASSYRSGRAADTQYF.

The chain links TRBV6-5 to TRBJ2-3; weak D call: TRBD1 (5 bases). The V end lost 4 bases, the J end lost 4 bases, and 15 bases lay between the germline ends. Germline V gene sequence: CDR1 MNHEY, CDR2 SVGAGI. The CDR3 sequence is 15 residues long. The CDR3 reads CASSLGHRRADTQYF. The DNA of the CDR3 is TGTGCCAGCAGTTTAGGACACAGGAGAGCAGATACGCAGTATTTT.

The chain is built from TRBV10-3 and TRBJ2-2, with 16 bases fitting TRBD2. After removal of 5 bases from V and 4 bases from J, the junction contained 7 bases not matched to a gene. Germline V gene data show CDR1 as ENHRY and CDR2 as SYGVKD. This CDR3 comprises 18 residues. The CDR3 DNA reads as TGTGCCATCAGTCATGGGACTAGCGGGAGGGGAATCACCGGGGAGCTGTTTTTT. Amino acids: CAISHGTSGRGITGELFF.